The 5 T cell receptor beta chains listed next were all sequenced from one sample in a study of spatial heterogeneity in lung cancer. Study-level findings and limits: Mutation counts in tumors were tracked by counts of expanded intratumoral alpha and beta TCRs.

This sample's time point: sample taken at primary tumor resection. The antigens of these receptors remain unknown. TCRdb re-called the 5' RACE reads with MiXCR, one entry per CDR3 protein. The table includes approximately 4,100 distinct CDR3 sequences, roughly 6.3% detected once. This specimen was lung tumor tissue, taken at surgery. The receptors here all came from a male donor with early-stage non-small cell lung cancer.

By share of the sample, this clonotype is medium-sized (0.01 to 0.1%). The genes are TRBV5-4 and TRBJ1-1, with 9 bases that match TRBD1. Germline V gene sequence: CDR1 SGHNT, CDR2 YYREEE (reference sequence). V lost 3 bases, J lost 5 bases, and 5 bases stayed unmatched. The CDR3 has 14 amino acids. CDR3 DNA: TGTGCCAGCAGCTCCGGGACAGGGTGGACTGAAGCTTTCTTT. Translated: CASSSGTGWTEAFF.

There are many counts of this clonotype. The chain carries TRBV6-2 or TRBV6-3 and TRBJ2-1; the D gene is possibly TRBD1 (6 bases). Germline CDR1 and CDR2: MNHEY and SVGEGT. This CDR3 has 14 amino acids. V gave up 7 bases and J gave up 7 bases, with 17 bases separating them. The CDR3 region has the DNA TGTGCCAGCACCTCTACTCGTACAGGGAATGAGCAGTTCTTC. Translation: CASTSTRTGNEQFF.

In its sample, this clonotype ranks as medium-sized. The chain is built from TRBV20-1 and TRBJ1-6; D remains ambiguous. Germline V gene data show CDR1 as DFQATT and CDR2 as SNEGSKA (reference sequence). V lost 1 base, J lost 4 bases, and 11 bases lay in between. The CDR3 contains 15 residues. This CDR3 reads CSARASSAYNSPLHF. The CDR3 nucleotides read TGCAGTGCTAGAGCTAGCAGCGCATATAATTCACCCCTCCACTTT.

The sample holds many counts of this clonotype. CDR3 coding DNA: TGCAGTGCTAGGGGGACAGGGGGCTCTAATGAAAAACTGTTTTTT. This encodes CSARGTGGSNEKLFF. V and J are TRBV20-1 and TRBJ1-4; 12 bases agree with TRBD1. V trimming: 3 bases; J trimming: 3 bases; junction bases outside the gene matches: 2. Germline V gene sequence: CDR1 DFQATT, CDR2 SNEGSKA (reference sequence). The CDR3 has 15 residues.

The V and J genes are TRBV28 and TRBJ2-5; a weak D match, TRBD1 (5 bases). This CDR3 spans 15 amino acids. The ends were cut back, 3 bases at V and 4 bases at J, with 15 bases in the middle. CDR1 is MDHEN, CDR2 SYDVKM, per germline. CDR3 sequence (DNA): TGTGCCAGCAGTTTCGGCAGGGTAGTTGGAGAGACCCAGTACTTC. Encoded protein: CASSFGRVVGETQYF.